These 9 T cell receptor beta chains came from one sample sequenced in a study of blood T cell repertoires in COVID-19 (dated by TCRdb to the early 2020s). Library preparation employed the immunoSEQ multiplex PCR assay. The table comes from immuneACCESS by way of TCRdb, which keeps in-frame sequences with V and J called. Part of the clones is missing from these tables; in studies checked, under half for an unresolved V gene and the rest for unknown reasons. This sample holds 25,000 to 30,000 clones; about 89% were observed only once. Of the sample, roughly 2.6% falls within the top ten clones. The sample comprised peripheral blood. The receptors were sampled from a human donor in a cohort sampled during active COVID-19.

The J gene is TRBJ1-5, the V gene TRBV19; D perhaps matches TRBD1 (5 bases). Germline CDR1 LNHDA, CDR2 SQIVND (reference sequence). Deletions cut 5 bases from V and 8 bases from J, with 16 bases between. This CDR3 has 14 residues. The CDR3 loop reads CASSPTGRVEPQHF. The CDR3 bases are TGTGCCAGTAGTCCGACCGGCAGGGTTGAGCCCCAGCATTTT.

The count of this clone is one. CDR3 protein: CASSLNPRAGGQDTQYF. As DNA, the CDR3 is TGTGCCAGCAGTCTCAACCCCAGAGCGGGGGGCCAAGATACGCAGTATTTT. V and J are TRBV6-6 and TRBJ2-3; 9 nucleotides agree with TRBD2. CDR1 and CDR2 from the germline V gene are MNHNY and SVGAGI (reference sequence). Trimming at V came to 5 bases and at J to 5 bases, leaving 14 bases not matched to a gene. The CDR3 is 17 residues long.

The chain links TRBV6-1 to TRBJ2-5; 7 nucleotides align to TRBD2. The length of the CDR3 is 14 residues. Per germline, CDR1 MNHNS and CDR2 SASEGT. Trimming took 3 bases from V and 4 from J; bases not matched to a gene: 5. CDR3: CASSEREGRETQYF. CDR3 coding DNA: TGTGCCAGCAGTGAGAGGGAGGGGAGAGAGACCCAGTACTTC.

The chain combines TRBV6-5 with TRBJ1-2; 7 nucleotides match TRBD1. The CDR3 covers 14 residues. The V segment lost 6 bases and the J segment 8 bases; nucleotides outside the gene matches: 12. Looked up from germline, CDR1 is MNHEY and CDR2 is SVGAGI. CDR3 coding DNA: TGTGCCAGCAGACGGAACGACAGGGCAGACGGCTACACCTTC. Protein sequence: CASRRNDRADGYTF.

The chain employs TRBV12-3 or TRBV12-4 and TRBJ2-4, with TRBD1 as a possible D gene (6 bases). The V end lost 5 bases, the J end lost 8 bases, and 10 bases lay between the germline ends. The CDR3 sequence is 12 residues long. CDR3 DNA sequence: TGTGCCAGCAGTGGGGGCGCAGACATTCAGTACTTC. Its protein is CASSGGADIQYF.

In the case of this clone: At one boundary the junction diverges from the germline segment, which might be a read error. V gene TRBV12-3 or TRBV12-4 combines with J gene TRBJ1-2; D not resolved. The CDR3 contains 12 residues. CDR3 protein: CASSLRFGDRAF. Written as DNA, the CDR3 is TGTGCCAGCAGTTTGAGGTTCGGGGATCGCGCCTTC.

The V call is TRBV3-1 (or the pseudogene TRBV3-2), the J call TRBJ1-1, with unresolved D. Germline V gene sequence: CDR1 LGHDT, CDR2 YNNKEL (reference sequence). Between the trimmed V and J ends, which lost 1 base and 8 bases, there was a span of 11 bases. The CDR3 has 13 amino acids. CDR3 sequence reads: CASSQVSVVEAFF. For the CDR3, the DNA is TGTGCCAGCAGCCAAGTATCGGTGGTAGAAGCTTTCTTT.

J is TRBJ2-3 and V is TRBV5-4, with D perhaps TRBD2 (6 bases). V lost 0 bases and J lost 1, with 9 bases in between. The CDR3 is 15 residues long. Looked up from germline, CDR1 is SGHNT and CDR2 is YYREEE (reference sequence). The CDR3 sequence is CASSLVPGGTDTQYF. CDR3 DNA sequence: TGTGCCAGCAGCTTGGTCCCGGGGGGCACAGATACGCAGTATTTT.

This chain's CDR3 is CASSEGAGGGVWTGELFF. The DNA for the CDR3 is TGTGCCAGCAGTGAGGGCGCGGGGGGGGGCGTGTGGACCGGGGAGCTGTTTTTT. The rearrangement joins TRBV2 to TRBJ2-2; TRBD2 matches 9 bases. The germline gives CDR1 SNHLY, CDR2 FYNNEI. The CDR3 is 18 residues long. V lost 3 bases to trimming and J lost 5 bases; unmatched junction nucleotides: 13.